The rows below give T cell receptor beta chains drawn from one sample of a study of blood T cell repertoires in COVID-19. Clones were sequenced by immunoSEQ multiplex PCR, and TCRdb holds only the in-frame ones, with some missing. The table lists tens of thousands of clones, approximately 91% of them singletons. Sequencing was done on a sample of peripheral blood. All receptors derive from a woman between 50 and 59 years old with active or convalescent COVID-19. Both conserved end residues are part of each CDR3. Fields, in order: V gene, CDR3 length, clone size, D gene, J gene, CDR3 protein, CDR3 DNA. A D gene is named only where the DNA matches it firmly. Only part of the rows carry a size: once, few, many, or a class if the clone is expanded.

v_call: TRBV7-6; cdr3_length: 15; clone_size: once; d_call: TRBD2; j_call: TRBJ2-3; cdr3_aa: CASSLSGRTTDTQYF; cdr3_nt: TGTGCCAGCAGCTTAAGCGGGAGAACGACAGATACGCAGTATTTT
v_call: TRBV12-5; cdr3_length: 18; clone_size: .; d_call: .; j_call: TRBJ1-6; cdr3_aa: CASGLPPDSSFYNSPLHF; cdr3_nt: TGTGCTAGTGGTTTGCCCCCGGACAGCTCTTTCTATAATTCACCCCTCCACTTT
v_call: TRBV18; cdr3_length: 12; clone_size: .; d_call: .; j_call: TRBJ2-7; cdr3_aa: CASSSTVYEQYF; cdr3_nt: TGTGCCAGCTCAAGTACAGTCTACGAGCAGTACTTC
v_call: TRBV10-3; cdr3_length: 16; clone_size: .; d_call: TRBD2; j_call: TRBJ2-1; cdr3_aa: CAIRPGTSGRDDEQFF; cdr3_nt: TGTGCCATCCGACCCGGGACTAGCGGGAGAGATGATGAGCAGTTCTTC
v_call: TRBV5-1; cdr3_length: 15; clone_size: few; d_call: TRBD1; j_call: TRBJ1-5; cdr3_aa: CASSRSGGENQPQHF; cdr3_nt: TGCGCCAGCAGTCGGTCAGGGGGCGAGAATCAGCCCCAGCATTTT
v_call: TRBV7-8; cdr3_length: 13; clone_size: .; d_call: .; j_call: TRBJ1-2; cdr3_aa: CASSLGQDTGYTF; cdr3_nt: TGTGCCAGCAGCTTGGGTCAGGACACAGGCTACACCTTC
v_call: TRBV6-1; cdr3_length: 18; clone_size: .; d_call: TRBD1; j_call: TRBJ1-2; cdr3_aa: CASSEGRGQGLGYYGYTF; cdr3_nt: TGTGCCAGCAGTGAAGGGAGGGGACAGGGCCTGGGTTACTATGGCTACACCTTC
v_call: TRBV7-8; cdr3_length: 18; clone_size: .; d_call: .; j_call: TRBJ1-5; cdr3_aa: CASSLDQGFGFSNQPQHF; cdr3_nt: TGTGCCAGCAGCTTAGATCAGGGATTTGGGTTTAGCAATCAGCCCCAGCATTTT
v_call: TRBV11-2; cdr3_length: 16; clone_size: .; d_call: .; j_call: TRBJ2-7; cdr3_aa: CASSFLRDTLTYEQYF; cdr3_nt: TGTGCCAGCAGCTTTCTCCGGGACACCCTAACCTACGAGCAGTACTTC
v_call: TRBV2; cdr3_length: 15; clone_size: .; d_call: .; j_call: TRBJ1-5; cdr3_aa: CASNRDTRLNQPQHF; cdr3_nt: TGTGCCAGCAACCGGGACACCAGGTTGAATCAGCCCCAGCATTTT
v_call: TRBV11-2; cdr3_length: 17; clone_size: .; d_call: TRBD2; j_call: TRBJ2-1; cdr3_aa: CASSLSSGTSGSVEQFF; cdr3_nt: TGTGCCAGCAGCTTATCCTCCGGGACTAGCGGGAGCGTGGAGCAGTTCTTC
v_call: TRBV23-1; cdr3_length: 15; clone_size: .; d_call: TRBD2; j_call: TRBJ2-7; cdr3_aa: CASSPPGGLTYEQYF; cdr3_nt: TGCGCCAGCAGTCCTCCGGGGGGGTTAACCTACGAGCAGTACTTC
v_call: TRBV15; cdr3_length: 16; clone_size: .; d_call: TRBD1; j_call: TRBJ2-6; cdr3_aa: CATSRDRGPGANVLTF; cdr3_nt: TGTGCCACCAGCAGAGACAGGGGGCCTGGGGCCAACGTCCTGACTTTC
v_call: TRBV18; cdr3_length: 17; clone_size: .; d_call: TRBD1; j_call: TRBJ2-3; cdr3_aa: CASSPIFGTDHTDTQYF; cdr3_nt: TGTGCCAGCTCACCAATATTCGGGACAGATCACACAGATACGCAGTATTTT
v_call: TRBV7-9; cdr3_length: 14; clone_size: .; d_call: TRBD1; j_call: TRBJ2-2; cdr3_aa: CASSTGGNTGELFF; cdr3_nt: TGTGCCAGCAGCACAGGGGGAAACACCGGGGAGCTGTTTTTT
v_call: TRBV7-6; cdr3_length: 17; clone_size: .; d_call: TRBD1; j_call: TRBJ2-3; cdr3_aa: CASSFPPDGTDRDTQYF; cdr3_nt: TGTGCCAGCAGCTTCCCCCCGGACGGGACAGATAGAGATACGCAGTATTTT
v_call: TRBV12-3/TRBV12-4; cdr3_length: 13; clone_size: .; d_call: .; j_call: TRBJ2-7; cdr3_aa: CASSFQGPHEQYF; cdr3_nt: TGTGCCAGCAGTTTCCAGGGCCCCCACGAGCAGTACTTC
v_call: TRBV27; cdr3_length: 13; clone_size: .; d_call: .; j_call: TRBJ2-7; cdr3_aa: CASSPWGAYEQYF; cdr3_nt: TGTGCCAGCAGCCCCTGGGGGGCCTACGAGCAGTACTTC
v_call: TRBV5-1; cdr3_length: 16; clone_size: .; d_call: TRBD1; j_call: TRBJ2-2; cdr3_aa: CASSLGGTGRTGELFF; cdr3_nt: TGCGCCAGCAGCTTGGGGGGGACAGGAAGGACCGGGGAGCTGTTTTTT
v_call: TRBV29-1; cdr3_length: 16; clone_size: .; d_call: TRBD2; j_call: TRBJ2-7; cdr3_aa: CSGGTSGRGGRNEQYF; cdr3_nt: TGCAGCGGGGGGACTAGCGGGAGGGGCGGAAGGAACGAGCAGTACTTC
v_call: TRBV19; cdr3_length: 19; clone_size: .; d_call: TRBD1; j_call: TRBJ1-1; cdr3_aa: CASSIDSFDRGGMNTEAFF; cdr3_nt: TGTGCCAGTAGTATAGATTCCTTTGACAGGGGAGGAATGAACACTGAAGCTTTCTTT
v_call: TRBV6-6; cdr3_length: 13; clone_size: .; d_call: .; j_call: TRBJ1-4; cdr3_aa: CASSRGGIEKLFF; cdr3_nt: TGTGCCAGCAGTCGGGGGGGGATTGAAAAACTGTTTTTT
v_call: TRBV3-1/TRBV3-2; cdr3_length: 17; clone_size: .; d_call: TRBD2; j_call: TRBJ2-7; cdr3_aa: CASSQAGGLAISYEQYF; cdr3_nt: TGTGCCAGCAGCCAAGCCGGGGGACTAGCGATCTCCTACGAGCAGTACTTC
v_call: TRBV4-1; cdr3_length: 16; clone_size: .; d_call: .; j_call: TRBJ1-1; cdr3_aa: CASSLPKQGPNTEAFF; cdr3_nt: TGCGCCAGCAGCCTCCCAAAACAGGGCCCAAACACTGAAGCTTTCTTT
v_call: TRBV9; cdr3_length: 15; clone_size: .; d_call: .; j_call: TRBJ2-3; cdr3_aa: CASSVAPGSTDTQYF; cdr3_nt: TGTGCCAGCAGCGTAGCGCCGGGTAGCACAGATACGCAGTATTTT
v_call: TRBV19; cdr3_length: 17; clone_size: .; d_call: TRBD2; j_call: TRBJ2-5; cdr3_aa: CASSARGRARTQETQYF; cdr3_nt: TGTGCCAGTAGCGCCCGCGGGAGGGCCCGAACTCAAGAGACCCAGTACTTC
v_call: TRBV12-5; cdr3_length: 15; clone_size: few; d_call: TRBD1; j_call: TRBJ1-1; cdr3_aa: CASGPPGTGYTEAFF; cdr3_nt: TGTGCTAGTGGCCCCCCGGGGACAGGGTACACTGAAGCTTTCTTT
v_call: TRBV3-1/TRBV3-2; cdr3_length: 15; clone_size: few; d_call: TRBD2; j_call: TRBJ2-1; cdr3_aa: CASSQGREGLNEQFF; cdr3_nt: TGTGCCAGCAGCCAAGGACGGGAGGGCCTCAATGAGCAGTTCTTC
v_call: TRBV5-4; cdr3_length: 15; clone_size: .; d_call: TRBD2; j_call: TRBJ2-7; cdr3_aa: CASSNSGRHSYEQYF; cdr3_nt: TGTGCCAGCAGCAATAGCGGGAGACACTCCTACGAGCAGTACTTC
v_call: TRBV30; cdr3_length: 16; clone_size: .; d_call: .; j_call: TRBJ2-6; cdr3_aa: CAWRHYRQAGANVLTF; cdr3_nt: TGTGCCTGGAGGCACTACCGACAGGCTGGGGCCAACGTCCTGACTTTC
v_call: TRBV13; cdr3_length: 17; clone_size: .; d_call: TRBD2; j_call: TRBJ2-5; cdr3_aa: CASSLVGLAGLEETQYF; cdr3_nt: TGTGCCAGCAGCTTAGTCGGACTAGCGGGATTGGAGGAGACCCAGTACTTC
v_call: TRBV2; cdr3_length: 13; clone_size: few; d_call: TRBD1; j_call: TRBJ1-6; cdr3_aa: CANTDRENSPLHF; cdr3_nt: TGTGCCAATACGGACAGGGAGAATTCACCCCTCCACTTT